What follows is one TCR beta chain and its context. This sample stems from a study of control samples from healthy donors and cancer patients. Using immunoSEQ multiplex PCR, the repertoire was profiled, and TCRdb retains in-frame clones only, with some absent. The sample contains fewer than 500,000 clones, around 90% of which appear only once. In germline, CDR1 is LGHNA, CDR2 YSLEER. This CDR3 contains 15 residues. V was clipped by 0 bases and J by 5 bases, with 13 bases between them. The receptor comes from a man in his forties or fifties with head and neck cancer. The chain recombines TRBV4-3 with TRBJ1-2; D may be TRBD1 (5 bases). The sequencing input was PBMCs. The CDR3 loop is CASSQDSGREYGYTF. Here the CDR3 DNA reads TGCGCCAGCAGCCAAGATTCAGGGAGGGAATATGGCTACACCTTC.